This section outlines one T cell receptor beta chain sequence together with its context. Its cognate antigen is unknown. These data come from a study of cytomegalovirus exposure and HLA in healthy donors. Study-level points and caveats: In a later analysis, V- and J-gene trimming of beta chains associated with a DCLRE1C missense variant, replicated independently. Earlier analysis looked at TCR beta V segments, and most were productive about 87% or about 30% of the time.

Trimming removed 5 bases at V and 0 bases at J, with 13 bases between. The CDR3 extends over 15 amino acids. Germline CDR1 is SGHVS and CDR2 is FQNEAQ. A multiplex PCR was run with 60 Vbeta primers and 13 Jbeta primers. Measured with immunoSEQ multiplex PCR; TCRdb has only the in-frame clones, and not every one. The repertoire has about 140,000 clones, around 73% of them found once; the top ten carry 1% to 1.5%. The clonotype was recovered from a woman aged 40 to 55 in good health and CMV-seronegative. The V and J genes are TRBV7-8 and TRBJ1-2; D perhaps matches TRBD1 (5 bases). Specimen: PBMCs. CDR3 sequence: CASSGRTRTNYGYTF. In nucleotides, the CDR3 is TGTGCCAGCAGCGGGCGGACAAGAACTAACTATGGCTACACCTTC.